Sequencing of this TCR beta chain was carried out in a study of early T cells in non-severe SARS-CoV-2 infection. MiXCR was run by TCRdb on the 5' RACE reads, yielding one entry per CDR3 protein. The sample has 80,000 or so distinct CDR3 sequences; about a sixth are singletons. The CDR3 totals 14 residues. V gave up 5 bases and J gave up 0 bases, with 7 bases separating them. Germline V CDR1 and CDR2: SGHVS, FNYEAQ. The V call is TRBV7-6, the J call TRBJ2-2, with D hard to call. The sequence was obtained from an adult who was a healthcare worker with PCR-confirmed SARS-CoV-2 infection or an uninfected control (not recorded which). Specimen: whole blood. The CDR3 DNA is TGTGCCAGCAGCACACACGCGAACACCGGGGAGCTGTTTTTT. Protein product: CASSTHANTGELFF. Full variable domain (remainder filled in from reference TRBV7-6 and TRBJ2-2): GAGVSQSPRYKVTKRGQDVALRCDPISGHVSLYWYRQALGQGPEFLTYFNYEAQQDKSGLPNDRFSAERPEGSISTLTIQRTEQRDSAMYRCASSTHANTGELFFGEGSRLTVL.